This T cell receptor (beta chain) is drawn from a study of blood T cell repertoires in COVID-19. Only one count was recorded for this clone. With V trimmed by 6 bases and J by 8 bases, 11 bases remained unmatched. The CDR3 is 14 residues long. CDR1 MNHEY and CDR2 SVGAGI come from the germline V gene. The data were produced by immunoSEQ multiplex PCR, yet TCRdb's version contains in-frame clones alone and is incomplete. Among 380,000 or so clones, around 89% were seen once, and the ten largest hold roughly 1.2%. This clonotype was sampled from a man between 40 and 49 years old with acute or convalescent COVID-19. The sequencing input was peripheral blood. The chain has TRBV6-5 and TRBJ1-2; 8 positions agree with TRBD1. CDR3 amino acids: CASSPQGGLLGYTF. CDR3 DNA sequence: TGTGCCAGCAGCCCACAGGGGGGCTTGTTAGGCTACACCTTC.